What follows are 6 T cell receptor beta chains derived from one specimen sequenced in a study of PD-1 blockade in mismatch repair-deficient tumors. Sequenced by immunoSEQ multiplex PCR; TCRdb stores in-frame clones only, minus some. The sample has tens of thousands of clones, 65% to 85% seen once. The input for sequencing was peripheral blood, taken 44 weeks after starting pembrolizumab. Source of these receptors: an adult with mismatch repair-deficient cancer.

The chain carries TRBV27 and TRBJ2-1, with 9 bases identical to TRBD2. Unmatched junction bases numbered 9, after V lost 3 bases and J lost 6 bases. In germline, CDR1 is MNHEY, CDR2 SMNVEV (reference sequence). The CDR3 is 16 residues long. The CDR3 nucleotides read TGTGCCAGCAGTTTGCTCGGCGGGAGGGCGGCCAATGAGCAGTTCTTC. Amino acid sequence: CASSLLGGRAANEQFF.

This rearrangement joins TRBV10-3 to TRBJ2-3; D unresolved. V was shortened by 3 bases and J by 0 bases, with 10 bases between the two germline ends. The CDR3 consists of 15 residues. The V gene's germline CDR1 is ENHRY and CDR2 SYGVKD. In nucleotides, the CDR3 is TGTGCCATCAGTGAAAGGCAGCCTAGCACAGATACGCAGTATTTT. Translating it yields CAISERQPSTDTQYF.

This clone was recorded only once. The CDR3, as DNA: TGCGCCAGCAGCACGCTTCAGGGATCGGTCAATGAGCAGTTCTTC. Amino acids: CASSTLQGSVNEQFF. The chain combines TRBV5-1 with TRBJ2-1; D might be TRBD1 (5 bases). Germline loops: CDR1 SGHRS, CDR2 YFSETQ. This CDR3 spans 15 amino acids. Trimming took off 4 bases at V and 6 bases at J, with 17 bases between the two ends.

This clone was detected only a few times. The genes are TRBV11-3 and TRBJ1-2; 8 bases are a match to TRBD1. V shed 1 base and J 6 bases; nucleotides not matched to a gene: 1. This CDR3 spans 13 amino acids. Germline V lookup: CDR1 SGHNT, CDR2 YENEEA. CDR3 amino acids: CASSLGRGHGYTF. Here the CDR3 DNA reads TGTGCCAGCAGCTTAGGCAGGGGGCATGGCTACACCTTC.

The V call is TRBV4-1, the J call TRBJ1-5; possibly TRBD1 for D (5 bases). Germline CDR1 and CDR2: MGHRA and YSYEKL. The CDR3 is 16 amino acids. V was shortened by 0 bases and J by 6 bases, with 15 bases between the two germline ends. The DNA of the CDR3 is TGCGCCAGCAGCCAAGAGGCTAGGGGTAATCGTCAGCCCCAGCATTTT. It codes for CASSQEARGNRQPQHF.

J is TRBJ1-2 and V is TRBV28; D not resolved. Trimming pared 6 bases from V and 4 bases from J, leaving 9 bases between. The germline gives CDR1 MDHEN, CDR2 SYDVKM. The CDR3 totals 12 residues. The CDR3 bases are TGTGCCAGCAGCCCTCTTGGCTATGGCTACACCTTC. This codes for CASSPLGYGYTF.